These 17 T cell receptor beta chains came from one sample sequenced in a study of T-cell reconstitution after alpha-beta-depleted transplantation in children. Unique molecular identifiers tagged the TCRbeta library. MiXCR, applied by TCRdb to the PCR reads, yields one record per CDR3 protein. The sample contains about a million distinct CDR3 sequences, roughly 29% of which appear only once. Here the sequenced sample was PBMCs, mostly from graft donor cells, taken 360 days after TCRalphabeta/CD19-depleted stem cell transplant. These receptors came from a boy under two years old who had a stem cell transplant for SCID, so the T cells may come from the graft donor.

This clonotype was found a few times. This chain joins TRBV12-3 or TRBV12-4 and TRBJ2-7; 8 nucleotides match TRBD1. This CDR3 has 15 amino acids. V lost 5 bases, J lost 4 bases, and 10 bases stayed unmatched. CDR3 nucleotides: TGTGCCAGCAGTCGGACAGGGAGTATGGGGTACGAGCAGTACTTC. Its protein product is CASSRTGSMGYEQYF.

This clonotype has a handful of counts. The DNA for the CDR3 is TGTGCCAGCAACCGGGACAGCTTACCTGGAAACACCATATATTTT. Its protein product is CASNRDSLPGNTIYF. V gene TRBV12-3 or TRBV12-4 combines with J gene TRBJ1-3, with 7 positions matching TRBD1. The V segment lost 7 bases and the J segment 2 bases; nucleotides outside the gene matches: 8. The CDR3 runs 15 residues.

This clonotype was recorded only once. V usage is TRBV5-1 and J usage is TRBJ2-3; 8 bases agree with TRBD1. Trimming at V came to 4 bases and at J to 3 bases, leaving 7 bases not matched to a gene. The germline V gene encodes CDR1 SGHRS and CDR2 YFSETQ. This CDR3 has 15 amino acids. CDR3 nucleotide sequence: TGCGCCAGCAGCGCGGACAGGGTATTGACAGATACGCAGTATTTT. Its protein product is CASSADRVLTDTQYF.

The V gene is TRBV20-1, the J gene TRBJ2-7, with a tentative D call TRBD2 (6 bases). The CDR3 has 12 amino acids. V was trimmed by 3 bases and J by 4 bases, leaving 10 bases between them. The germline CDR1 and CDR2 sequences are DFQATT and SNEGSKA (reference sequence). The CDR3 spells CSASGGPYEQYF. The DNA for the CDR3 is TGCAGTGCTAGCGGGGGACCGTACGAGCAGTACTTC.

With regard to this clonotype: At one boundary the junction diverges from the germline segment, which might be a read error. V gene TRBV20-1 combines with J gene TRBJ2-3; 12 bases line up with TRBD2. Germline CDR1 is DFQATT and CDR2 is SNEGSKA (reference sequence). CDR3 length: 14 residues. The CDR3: CSANNLLLAGGLLF. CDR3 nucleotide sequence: TGCAGTGCCAATAACCTTCTTCTAGCGGGGGGGCTCCTTTTT.

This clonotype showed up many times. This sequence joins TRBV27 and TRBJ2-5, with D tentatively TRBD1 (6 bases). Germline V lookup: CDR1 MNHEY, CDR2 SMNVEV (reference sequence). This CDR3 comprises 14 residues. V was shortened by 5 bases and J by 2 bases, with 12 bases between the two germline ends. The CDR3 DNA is TGTGCCAGCAGTAGACAGGACAGACAAGAGACCCAGTACTTC. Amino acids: CASSRQDRQETQYF.

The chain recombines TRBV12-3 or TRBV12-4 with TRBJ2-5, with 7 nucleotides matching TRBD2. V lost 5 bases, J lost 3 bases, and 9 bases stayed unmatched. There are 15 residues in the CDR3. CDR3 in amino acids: CASSPDSSGEETQYF. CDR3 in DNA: TGTGCCAGCAGTCCCGATTCGAGCGGGGAAGAGACCCAGTACTTC.

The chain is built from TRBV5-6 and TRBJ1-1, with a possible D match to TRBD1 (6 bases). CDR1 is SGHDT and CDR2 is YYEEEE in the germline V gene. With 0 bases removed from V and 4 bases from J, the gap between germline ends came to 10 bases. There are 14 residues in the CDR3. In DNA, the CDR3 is TGTGCCAGCAGCTTGGCTGACAGGCTCACTGAAGCTTTCTTT. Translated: CASSLADRLTEAFF.

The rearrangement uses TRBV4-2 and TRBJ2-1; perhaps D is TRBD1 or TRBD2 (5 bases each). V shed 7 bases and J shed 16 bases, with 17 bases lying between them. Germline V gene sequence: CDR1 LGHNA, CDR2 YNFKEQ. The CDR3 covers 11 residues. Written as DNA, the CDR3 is TGTGCCAGCAACATCCCGGGACCGAAATTCTTC. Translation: CASNIPGPKFF.

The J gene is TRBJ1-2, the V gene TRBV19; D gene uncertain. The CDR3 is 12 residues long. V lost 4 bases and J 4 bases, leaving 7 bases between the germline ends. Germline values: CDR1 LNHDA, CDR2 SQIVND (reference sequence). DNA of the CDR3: TGTGCCAGTAGTACGGAGTTCTATGGCTACACCTTC. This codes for CASSTEFYGYTF. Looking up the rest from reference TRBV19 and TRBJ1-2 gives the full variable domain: DGGITQSPKYLFRKEGQNVTLSCEQNLNHDAMYWYRQDPGQGLRLIYYSQIVNDFQKGDIAEGYSVSREKKESFPLTVTSAQKNPTAFYLCASSTEFYGYTFGSGTRLTVV.

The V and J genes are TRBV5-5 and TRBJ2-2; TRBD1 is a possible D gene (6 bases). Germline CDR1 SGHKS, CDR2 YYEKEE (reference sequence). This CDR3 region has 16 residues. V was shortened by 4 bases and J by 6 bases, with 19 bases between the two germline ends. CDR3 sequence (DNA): TGTGCCAGCAGCACTCATACAGGGTCCCCAGCCGGGGAGCTGTTTTTT. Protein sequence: CASSTHTGSPAGELFF.

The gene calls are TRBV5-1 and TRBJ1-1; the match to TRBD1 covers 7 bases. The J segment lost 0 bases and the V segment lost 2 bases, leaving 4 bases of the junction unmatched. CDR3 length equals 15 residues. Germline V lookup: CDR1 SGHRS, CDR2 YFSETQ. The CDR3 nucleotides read TGCGCCAGCAGCTTACTGACAGGGATGAACACTGAAGCTTTCTTT. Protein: CASSLLTGMNTEAFF.

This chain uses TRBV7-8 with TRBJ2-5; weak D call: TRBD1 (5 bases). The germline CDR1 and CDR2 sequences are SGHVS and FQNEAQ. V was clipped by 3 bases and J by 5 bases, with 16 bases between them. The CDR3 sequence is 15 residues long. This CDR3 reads CASSLGIDRHETQYF. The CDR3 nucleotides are TGTGCCAGCAGCTTGGGGATAGACAGACACGAGACCCAGTACTTC.

This CDR3 is CSARLHPNTEAFF. The CDR3 DNA sequence: TGCAGTGCTAGACTCCACCCGAACACTGAAGCTTTCTTT. The V gene is TRBV20-1, the J gene TRBJ1-1, with D unresolved. V lost 2 bases and J 1 base, leaving 8 bases between the germline ends. The germline gives CDR1 DFQATT, CDR2 SNEGSKA (reference sequence). The CDR3 is 13 residues long.

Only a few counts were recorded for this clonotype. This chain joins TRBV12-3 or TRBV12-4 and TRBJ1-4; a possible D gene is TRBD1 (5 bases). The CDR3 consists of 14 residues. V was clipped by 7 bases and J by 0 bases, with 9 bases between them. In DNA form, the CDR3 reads TGTGCCAGCACTCGGGGGGCAACTAATGAAAAACTGTTTTTT. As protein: CASTRGATNEKLFF.

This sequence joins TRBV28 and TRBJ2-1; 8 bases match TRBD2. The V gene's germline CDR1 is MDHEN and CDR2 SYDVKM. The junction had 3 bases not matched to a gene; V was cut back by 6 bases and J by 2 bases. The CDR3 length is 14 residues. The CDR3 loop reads CASRPSGPYNEQFF. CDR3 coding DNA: TGTGCCAGCAGACCTAGCGGGCCCTACAATGAGCAGTTCTTC.

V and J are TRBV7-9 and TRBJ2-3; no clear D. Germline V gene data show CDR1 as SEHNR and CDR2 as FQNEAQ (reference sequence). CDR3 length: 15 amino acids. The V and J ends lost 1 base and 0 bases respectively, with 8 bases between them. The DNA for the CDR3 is TGTGCCAGCAGCTTAGATACCCTTAGCACAGATACGCAGTATTTT. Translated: CASSLDTLSTDTQYF.